This T cell receptor (beta chain) was documented in a study of blood T cells in healthy people across ages. Only a few counts were recorded for this clonotype. Germline values: CDR1 SGHTA, CDR2 FQGNSA. There are 13 residues in the CDR3. V was pared by 4 bases and J by 7 bases, with 11 bases between. Samples each had at least 5.5 micrograms of total RNA extracted. Sample-barcoded 5' priming and a J-beta primer mix drove a second PCR of about 6 to 11 cycles. A template-switch adaptor that had 12 random nucleotides put a tag on each cDNA molecule. TCRdb called the 5' RACE reads again in MiXCR, with one record for every CDR3 protein. The data contain more than 750,000 distinct CDR3 sequences, approximately 32% of them singletons. The same sample was also used in a study of T cells of mothers and their children.

V is TRBV7-2 and J is TRBJ1-5; D gene ambiguous. The sequencing sample was made of blood. The clonotype originates from a middle-aged woman in good health. The CDR3: CASSSYTRQPQHF. In DNA, the CDR3 is TGTGCCAGCAGCTCCTATACAAGGCAGCCCCAGCATTTT.